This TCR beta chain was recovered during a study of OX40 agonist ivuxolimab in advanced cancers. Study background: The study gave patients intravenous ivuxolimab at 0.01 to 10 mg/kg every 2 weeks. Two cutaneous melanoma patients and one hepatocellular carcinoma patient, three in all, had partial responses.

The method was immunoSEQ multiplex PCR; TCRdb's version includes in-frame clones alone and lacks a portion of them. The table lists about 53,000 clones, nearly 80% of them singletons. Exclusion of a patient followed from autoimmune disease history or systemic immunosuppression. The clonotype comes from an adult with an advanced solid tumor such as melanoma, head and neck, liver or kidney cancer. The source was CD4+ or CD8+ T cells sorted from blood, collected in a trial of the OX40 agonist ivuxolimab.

The chain's CDR3 is CASSLNYLSSYNEQFF. CDR3 in DNA: TGTGCCAGCAGCCTAAACTATCTGAGCTCCTACAATGAGCAGTTCTTC. The chain employs TRBV7-8 and TRBJ2-1; no reliable D call. V was cut by 5 bases and J by 0 bases, with 14 bases left in between. The germline CDR1 and CDR2 sequences are SGHVS and FQNEAQ. The CDR3 covers 16 residues. The full variable domain, rest sourced from reference TRBV7-8 and TRBJ2-1, is GAGVSQSPRYKVAKRGQDVALRCDPISGHVSLFWYQQALGQGPEFLTYFQNEAQLDKSGLPSDRFFAERPEGSVSTLKIQRTQQEDSAVYLCASSLNYLSSYNEQFFGPGTRLTVL.